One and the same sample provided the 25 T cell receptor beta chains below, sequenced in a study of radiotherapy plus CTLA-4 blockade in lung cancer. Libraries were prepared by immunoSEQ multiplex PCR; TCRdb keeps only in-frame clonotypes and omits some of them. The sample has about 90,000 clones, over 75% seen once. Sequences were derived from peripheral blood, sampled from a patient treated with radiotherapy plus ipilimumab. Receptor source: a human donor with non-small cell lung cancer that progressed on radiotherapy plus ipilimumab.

CDR3 region: CASSMGHGQFF. The CDR3 coding sequence is TGTGCCAGTAGTATGGGTCACGGGCAGTTCTTC. J is TRBJ2-1 and V is TRBV19; D is uncertain. Trimming left V 3 bases short and J 12 bases short, with 9 bases between. The germline gives CDR1 LNHDA, CDR2 SQIVND (reference sequence). This CDR3 region has 11 residues. The whole variable domain, filled in from reference TRBV19 and TRBJ2-1, reads DGGITQSPKYLFRKEGQNVTLSCEQNLNHDAMYWYRQDPGQGLRLIYYSQIVNDFQKGDIAEGYSVSREKKESFPLTVTSAQKNPTAFYLCASSMGHGQFFGPGTRLTVL.

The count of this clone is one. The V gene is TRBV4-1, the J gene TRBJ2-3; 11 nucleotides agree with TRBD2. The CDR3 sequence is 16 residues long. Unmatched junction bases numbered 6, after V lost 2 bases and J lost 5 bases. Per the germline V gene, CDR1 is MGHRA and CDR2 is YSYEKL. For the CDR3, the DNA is TGCGCCAGCAGCCAAACACCCGGGACTAGCGGAGATACGCAGTATTTT. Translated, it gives CASSQTPGTSGDTQYF.

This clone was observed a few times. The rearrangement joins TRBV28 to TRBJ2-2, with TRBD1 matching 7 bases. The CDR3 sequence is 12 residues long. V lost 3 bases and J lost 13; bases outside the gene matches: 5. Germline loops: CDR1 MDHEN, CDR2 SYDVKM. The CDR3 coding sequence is TGTGCCAGCAGTTTTAGACAGGGCAGGCTGTTTTTT. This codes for CASSFRQGRLFF.

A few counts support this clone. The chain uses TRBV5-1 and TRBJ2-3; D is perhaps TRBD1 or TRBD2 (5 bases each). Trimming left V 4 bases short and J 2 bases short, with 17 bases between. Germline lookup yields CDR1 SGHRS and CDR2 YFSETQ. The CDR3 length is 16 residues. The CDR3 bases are TGCGCCAGCAGCCTCGGGACGTCAGGGACCACAGATACGCAGTATTTT. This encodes CASSLGTSGTTDTQYF.

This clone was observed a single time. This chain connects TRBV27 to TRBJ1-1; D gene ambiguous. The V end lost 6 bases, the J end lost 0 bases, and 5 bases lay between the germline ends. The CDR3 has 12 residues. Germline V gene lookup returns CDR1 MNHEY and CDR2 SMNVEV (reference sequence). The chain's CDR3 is CASRGMNTEAFF. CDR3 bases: TGTGCCAGCAGGGGCATGAACACTGAAGCTTTCTTT.

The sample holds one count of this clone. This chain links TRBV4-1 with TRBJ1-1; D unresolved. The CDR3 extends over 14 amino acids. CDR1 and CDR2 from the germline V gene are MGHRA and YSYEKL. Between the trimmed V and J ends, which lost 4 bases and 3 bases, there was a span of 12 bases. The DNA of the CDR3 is TGCGCCAGCAGCCCATATGGGAGGGACACTGAAGCTTTCTTT. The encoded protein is CASSPYGRDTEAFF.

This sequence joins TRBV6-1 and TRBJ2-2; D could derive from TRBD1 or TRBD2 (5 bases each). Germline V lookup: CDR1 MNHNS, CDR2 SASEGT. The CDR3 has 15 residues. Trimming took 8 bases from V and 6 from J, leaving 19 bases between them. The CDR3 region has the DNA TGTGCCAGCCAACAATCGGTGGGGGTTTCCGGGGAGCTGTTTTTT. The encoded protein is CASQQSVGVSGELFF.

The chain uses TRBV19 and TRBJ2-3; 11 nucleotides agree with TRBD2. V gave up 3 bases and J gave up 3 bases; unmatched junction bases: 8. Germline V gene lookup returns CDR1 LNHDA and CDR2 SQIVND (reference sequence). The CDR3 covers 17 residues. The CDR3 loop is CASSMSSSGRFTDTQYF. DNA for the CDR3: TGTGCCAGTAGTATGTCCTCTAGCGGGAGGTTTACAGATACGCAGTATTTT.

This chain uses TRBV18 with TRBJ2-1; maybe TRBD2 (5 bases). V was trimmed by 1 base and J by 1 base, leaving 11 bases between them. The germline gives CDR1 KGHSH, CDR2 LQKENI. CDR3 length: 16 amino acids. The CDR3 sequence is CASSPRLGSSYNEQFF. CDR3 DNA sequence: TGTGCCAGCTCACCACGGCTGGGGAGTTCCTACAATGAGCAGTTCTTC.

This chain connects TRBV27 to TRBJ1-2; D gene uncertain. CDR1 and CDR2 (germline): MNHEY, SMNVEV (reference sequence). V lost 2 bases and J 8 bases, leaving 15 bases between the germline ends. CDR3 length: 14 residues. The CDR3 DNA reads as TGTGCCAGCAGTTTAGGAGCTCGCCAAAGGGGCTACACCTTC. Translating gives CASSLGARQRGYTF.

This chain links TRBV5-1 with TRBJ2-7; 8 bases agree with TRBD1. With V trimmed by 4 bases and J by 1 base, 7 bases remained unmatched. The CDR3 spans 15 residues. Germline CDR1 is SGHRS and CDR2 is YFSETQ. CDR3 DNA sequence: TGCGCCAGCAGCCCCACAGGGGGTACTTCCTACGAGCAGTACTTC. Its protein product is CASSPTGGTSYEQYF.

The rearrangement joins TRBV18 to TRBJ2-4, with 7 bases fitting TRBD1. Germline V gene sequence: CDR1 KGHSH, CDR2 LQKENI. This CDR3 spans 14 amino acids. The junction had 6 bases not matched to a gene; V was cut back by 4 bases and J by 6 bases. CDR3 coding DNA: TGTGCCAGCTCACTAGGGGGCGACGGAAACATTCAGTACTTC. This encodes CASSLGGDGNIQYF.

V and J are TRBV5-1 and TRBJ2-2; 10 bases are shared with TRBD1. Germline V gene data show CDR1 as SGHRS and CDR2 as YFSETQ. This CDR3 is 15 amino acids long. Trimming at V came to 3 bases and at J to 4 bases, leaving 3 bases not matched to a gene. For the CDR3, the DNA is TGCGCCAGCAGCTCGGGACAGGGGTTCACCGGGGAGCTGTTTTTT. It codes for CASSSGQGFTGELFF. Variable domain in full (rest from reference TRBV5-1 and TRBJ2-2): KAGVTQTPRYLIKTRGQQVTLSCSPISGHRSVSWYQQTPGQGLQFLFEYFSETQRNKGNFPGRFSGRQFSNSRSEMNVSTLELGDSALYLCASSSGQGFTGELFFGEGSRLTVL.

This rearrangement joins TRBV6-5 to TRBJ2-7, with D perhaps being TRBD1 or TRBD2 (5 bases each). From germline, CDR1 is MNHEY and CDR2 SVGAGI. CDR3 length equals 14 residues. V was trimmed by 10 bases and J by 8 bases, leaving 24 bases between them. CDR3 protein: CAISGPGPSGKQYF. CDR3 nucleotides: TGTGCCATCTCGGGACCCGGCCCCTCGGGAAAGCAGTACTTC.

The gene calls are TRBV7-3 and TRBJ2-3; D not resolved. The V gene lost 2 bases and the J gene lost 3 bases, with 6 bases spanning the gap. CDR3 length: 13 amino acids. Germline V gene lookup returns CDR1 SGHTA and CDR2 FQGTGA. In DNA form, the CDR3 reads TGTGCCAGCAGCTTATTCGGGACAGATACGCAGTATTTT. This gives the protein CASSLFGTDTQYF.

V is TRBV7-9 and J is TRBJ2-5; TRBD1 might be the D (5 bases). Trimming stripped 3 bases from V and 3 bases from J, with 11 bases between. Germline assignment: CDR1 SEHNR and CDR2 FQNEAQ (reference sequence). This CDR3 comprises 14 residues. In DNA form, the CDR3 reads TGTGCCAGCAGCTTGTACAGGCACGAAGAGACCCAGTACTTC. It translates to CASSLYRHEETQYF.

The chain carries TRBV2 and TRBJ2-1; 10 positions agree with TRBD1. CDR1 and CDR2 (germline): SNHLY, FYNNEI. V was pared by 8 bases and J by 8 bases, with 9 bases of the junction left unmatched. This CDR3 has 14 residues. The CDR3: CASGGTGVVDEQFF. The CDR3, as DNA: TGTGCCAGCGGTGGGACAGGGGTGGTCGATGAGCAGTTCTTC.

The CDR3 DNA reads as TGTGCCAGTAGCCTAGGGGGCCGGGGCTACACCTTC. Protein: CASSLGGRGYTF. V gene TRBV19 combines with J gene TRBJ1-2, with 7 bases aligning to TRBD1. This CDR3 has 12 amino acids. The ends lost 6 bases at V and 8 bases at J; junction bases unmatched: 6. CDR1 and CDR2 from the germline V gene are LNHDA and SQIVND (reference sequence).

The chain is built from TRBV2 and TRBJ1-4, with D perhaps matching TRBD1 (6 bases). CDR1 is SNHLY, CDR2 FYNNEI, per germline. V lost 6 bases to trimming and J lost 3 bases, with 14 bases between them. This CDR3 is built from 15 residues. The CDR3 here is CASSEQGKSNEKLFF. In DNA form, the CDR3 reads TGTGCCAGCAGCGAACAGGGCAAGTCTAATGAAAAACTGTTTTTT. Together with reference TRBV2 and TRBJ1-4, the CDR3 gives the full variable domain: EPEVTQTPSHQVTQMGQEVILRCVPISNHLYFYWYRQILGQKVEFLVSFYNNEISEKSEIFDDQFSVERPDGSNFTLKIRSTKLEDSAMYFCASSEQGKSNEKLFFGSGTQLSVL.

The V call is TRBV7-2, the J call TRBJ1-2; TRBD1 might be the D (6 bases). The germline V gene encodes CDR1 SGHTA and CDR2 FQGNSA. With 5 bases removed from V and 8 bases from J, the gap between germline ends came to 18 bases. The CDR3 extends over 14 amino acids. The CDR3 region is CASSALTGRFGYTF. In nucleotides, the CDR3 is TGTGCCAGCAGCGCCCTAACAGGGCGTTTCGGCTACACCTTC. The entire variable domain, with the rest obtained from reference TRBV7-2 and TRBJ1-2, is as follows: GAGVSQSPSNKVTEKGKDVELRCDPISGHTALYWYRQSLGQGLEFLIYFQGNSAPDKSGLPSDRFSAERTGGSVSTLTIQRTQQEDSAVYLCASSALTGRFGYTFGSGTRLTVV.

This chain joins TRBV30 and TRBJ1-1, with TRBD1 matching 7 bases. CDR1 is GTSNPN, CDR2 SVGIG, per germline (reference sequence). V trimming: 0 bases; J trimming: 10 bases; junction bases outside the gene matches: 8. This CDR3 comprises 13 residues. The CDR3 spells CAWSVQGGGLAFF. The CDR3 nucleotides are TGTGCCTGGAGTGTACAAGGGGGCGGGTTAGCTTTCTTT.

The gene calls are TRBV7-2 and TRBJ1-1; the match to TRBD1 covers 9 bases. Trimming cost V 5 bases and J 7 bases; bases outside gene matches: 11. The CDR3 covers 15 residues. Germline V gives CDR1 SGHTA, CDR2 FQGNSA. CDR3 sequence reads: CASSPVPGTGIEAFF. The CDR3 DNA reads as TGTGCCAGCAGCCCCGTTCCCGGGACAGGGATTGAAGCTTTCTTT.

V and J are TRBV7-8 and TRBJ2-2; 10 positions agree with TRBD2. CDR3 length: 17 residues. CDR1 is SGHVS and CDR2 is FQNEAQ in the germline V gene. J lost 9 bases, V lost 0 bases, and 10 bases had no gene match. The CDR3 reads CASSLAQGSGGAWELFF. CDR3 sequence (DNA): TGTGCCAGCAGCTTAGCGCAGGGAAGCGGGGGGGCGTGGGAGCTGTTTTTT. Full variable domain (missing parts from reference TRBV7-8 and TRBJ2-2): GAGVSQSPRYKVAKRGQDVALRCDPISGHVSLFWYQQALGQGPEFLTYFQNEAQLDKSGLPSDRFFAERPEGSVSTLKIQRTQQEDSAVYLCASSLAQGSGGAWELFFGEGSRLTVL.

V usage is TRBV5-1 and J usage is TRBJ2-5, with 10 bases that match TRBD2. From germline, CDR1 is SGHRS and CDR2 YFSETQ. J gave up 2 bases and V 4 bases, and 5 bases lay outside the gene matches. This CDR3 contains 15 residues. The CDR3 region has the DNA TGCGCCAGCAGCCCCGGGACTAGCGTTCAAGAGACCCAGTACTTC. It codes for CASSPGTSVQETQYF.

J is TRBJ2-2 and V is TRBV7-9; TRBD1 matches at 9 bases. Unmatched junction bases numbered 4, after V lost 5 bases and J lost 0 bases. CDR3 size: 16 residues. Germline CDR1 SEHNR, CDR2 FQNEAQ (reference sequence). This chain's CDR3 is CASSVTGGTNTGELFF. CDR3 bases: TGTGCCAGCAGCGTGACAGGGGGAACGAACACCGGGGAGCTGTTTTTT.